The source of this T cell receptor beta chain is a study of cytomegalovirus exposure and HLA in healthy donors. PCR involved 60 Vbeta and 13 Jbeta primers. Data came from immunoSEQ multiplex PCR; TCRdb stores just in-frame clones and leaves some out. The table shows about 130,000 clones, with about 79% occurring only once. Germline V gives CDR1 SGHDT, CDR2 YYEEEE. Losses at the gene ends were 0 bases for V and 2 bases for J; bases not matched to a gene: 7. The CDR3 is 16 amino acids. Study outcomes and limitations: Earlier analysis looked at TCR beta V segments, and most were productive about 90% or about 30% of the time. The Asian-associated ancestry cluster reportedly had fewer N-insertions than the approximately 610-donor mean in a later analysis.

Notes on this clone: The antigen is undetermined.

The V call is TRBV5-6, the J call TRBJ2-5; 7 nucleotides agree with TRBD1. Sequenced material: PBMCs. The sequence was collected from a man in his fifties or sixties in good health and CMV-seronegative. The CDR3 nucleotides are TGTGCCAGCAGCTTGGTGACAGGGCTTAGGCAAGAGACCCAGTACTTC. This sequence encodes CASSLVTGLRQETQYF.